This T cell receptor (beta chain) emerged from a study of preoperative IRX-2 immunotherapy in early breast cancer (dated by TCRdb to between 2019 and 2020). V is cut by 4 bases and J by 5 bases, and the space between the germline ends is 24 bases. The germline V gene encodes CDR1 SGHNT and CDR2 YYREEE (reference sequence). The CDR3 runs 18 amino acids, cysteine and phenylalanine included. The CDR3 DNA has 54 bases and is translated from base 1. As regards this clone: Its specific antigen is unknown. No base quality information exists; no much larger clone differs at one position.

Taken with the paper, the label for treatment or condition translates to: preoperative locoregional IRX-2 cytokine immunotherapy. The samples were obtained from a phase Ib study that tested preoperative, locoregional IRX-2 cytokine immunotherapy meant to prime immune responses. Patients with early-stage breast cancer who were given IRX-2 before surgery served as donors. The library was prepared using the immunoSEQ multiplex PCR assay. Imported from immuneACCESS, the table was reduced by TCRdb to in-frame sequences with V and J called. These copies leave out some clones; in studies compared against another copy, an unresolved V gene accounts for under half, and the cause of the remainder is not known. Here the sample has 30,000 to 35,000 clones; about 95% occur a single time. Under 8% of the sample is taken by the ten largest.

The sample was collected from a patient treated with IRX-2 immunotherapy. The origin of this receptor is a human donor with breast cancer. The sequence joins TRBV5-4 to TRBJ2-2; the D segment could be TRBD2, given 8 matching bases. The DNA reads TGTGCCAGCAGCGATCCATTAGGGACTAGGGGGCGGACCGGGGAGCTGTTTTTT. This translates into CASSDPLGTRGRTGELFF.